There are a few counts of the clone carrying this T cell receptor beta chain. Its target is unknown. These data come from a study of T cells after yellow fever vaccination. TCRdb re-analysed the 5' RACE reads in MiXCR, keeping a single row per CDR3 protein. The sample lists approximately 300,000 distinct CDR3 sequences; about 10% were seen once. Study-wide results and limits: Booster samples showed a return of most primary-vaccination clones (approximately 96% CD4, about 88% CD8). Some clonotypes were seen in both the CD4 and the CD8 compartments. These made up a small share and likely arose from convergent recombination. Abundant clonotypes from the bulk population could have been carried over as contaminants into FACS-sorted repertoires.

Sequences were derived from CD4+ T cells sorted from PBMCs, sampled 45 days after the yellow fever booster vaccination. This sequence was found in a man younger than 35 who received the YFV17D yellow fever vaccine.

As DNA, the CDR3 is TGTGCCAGCAGTGTATCCCAGGGGAACTACGAGCAGTACGTC. Translation gives CASSVSQGNYEQYV. This sequence joins TRBV2 and TRBJ2-7, with TRBD1 as a possible D gene (6 bases). The CDR3 length is 14 residues. V shed 4 bases and J shed 3 bases, with 13 bases lying between them. CDR1 and CDR2 from the germline V gene are SNHLY and FYNNEI.